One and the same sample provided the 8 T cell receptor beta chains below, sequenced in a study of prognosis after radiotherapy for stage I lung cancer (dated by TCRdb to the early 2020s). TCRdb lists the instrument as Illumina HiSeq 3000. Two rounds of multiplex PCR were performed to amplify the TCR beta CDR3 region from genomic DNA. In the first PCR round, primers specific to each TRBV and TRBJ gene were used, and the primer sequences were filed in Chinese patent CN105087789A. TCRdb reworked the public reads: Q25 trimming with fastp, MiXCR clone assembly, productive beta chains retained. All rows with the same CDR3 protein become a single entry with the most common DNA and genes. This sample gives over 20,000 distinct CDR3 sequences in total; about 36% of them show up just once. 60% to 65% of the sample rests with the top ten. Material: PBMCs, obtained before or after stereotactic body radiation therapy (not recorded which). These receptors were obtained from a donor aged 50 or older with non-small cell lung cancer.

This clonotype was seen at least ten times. The CDR3 loop is CASSLAGAGTGELFF. In DNA, the CDR3 is TGTGCCAGCAGTTTAGCGGGAGCTGGGACCGGGGAGCTGTTTTTT. The V gene is TRBV12-3 or TRBV12-4, the J gene TRBJ2-2; a possible D gene is TRBD2 (5 bases). V lost 0 bases and J 5 bases, leaving 10 bases between the germline ends. This CDR3 has 15 amino acids.

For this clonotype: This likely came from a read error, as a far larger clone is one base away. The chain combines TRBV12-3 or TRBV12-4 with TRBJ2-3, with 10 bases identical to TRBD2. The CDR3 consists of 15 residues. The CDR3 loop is CASSEGLAGADKQYF. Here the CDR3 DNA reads TGTGCCAGCAGTGAAGGGCTAGCGGGAGCTGATAAGCAGTATTTT.

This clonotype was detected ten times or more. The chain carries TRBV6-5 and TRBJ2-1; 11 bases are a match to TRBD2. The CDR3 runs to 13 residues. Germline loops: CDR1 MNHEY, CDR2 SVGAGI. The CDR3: CATRTSGYNEQFF. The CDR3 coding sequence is TGTGCGACCAGGACTAGCGGGTACAATGAGCAGTTCTTC.

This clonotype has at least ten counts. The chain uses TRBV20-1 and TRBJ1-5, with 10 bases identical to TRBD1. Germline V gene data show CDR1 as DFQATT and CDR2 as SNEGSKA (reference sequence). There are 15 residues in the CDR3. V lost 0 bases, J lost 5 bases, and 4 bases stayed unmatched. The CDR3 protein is CSARETGGRDQPQHF. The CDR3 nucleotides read TGCAGTGCTAGAGAGACAGGGGGCAGGGATCAGCCCCAGCATTTT.

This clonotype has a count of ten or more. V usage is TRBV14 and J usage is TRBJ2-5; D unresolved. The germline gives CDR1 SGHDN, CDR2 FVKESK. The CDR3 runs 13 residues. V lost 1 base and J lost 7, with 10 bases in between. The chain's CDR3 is CASSQVRAGTQYF. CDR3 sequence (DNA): TGTGCCAGCAGCCAAGTAAGGGCTGGGACCCAGTACTTC.

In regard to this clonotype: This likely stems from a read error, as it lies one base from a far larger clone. Written as DNA, the CDR3 is TGTGCCAGCAGTGATTTGCAGGCTAGTAGGCAGTTCTTC. Translating it yields CASSDLQASRQFF. This sequence joins TRBV12-3 or TRBV12-4 and TRBJ2-1, with no clear D. The CDR3 totals 13 residues. The germline V and J ends were trimmed by 5 bases and 12 bases, with 17 bases remaining between them.

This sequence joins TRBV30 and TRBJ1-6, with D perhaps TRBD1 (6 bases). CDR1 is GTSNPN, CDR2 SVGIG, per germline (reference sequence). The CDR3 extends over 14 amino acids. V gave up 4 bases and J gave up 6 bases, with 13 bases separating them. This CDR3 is CAWNSQGGNSPLHF. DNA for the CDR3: TGTGCCTGGAATTCACAGGGCGGTAATTCACCCCTCCACTTT.

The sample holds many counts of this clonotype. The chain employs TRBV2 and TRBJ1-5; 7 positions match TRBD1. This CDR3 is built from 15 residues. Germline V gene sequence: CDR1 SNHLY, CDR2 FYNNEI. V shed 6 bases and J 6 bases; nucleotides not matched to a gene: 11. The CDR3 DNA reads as TGTGCCAGCAGGGGGTTCGGTCAGGGGGTTCAGCCCCAGCATTTT. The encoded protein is CASRGFGQGVQPQHF.